The T cell receptor beta chain under discussion was sequenced for a study of blood T cell repertoires in COVID-19. Generated by immunoSEQ multiplex PCR, the TCRdb table keeps only in-frame clones and is missing some. The sample lists 110,000 or so clones; over 65% were seen once. Deletions cut 5 bases from V and 2 bases from J, with 18 bases between. Germline CDR1 SGHTA, CDR2 FQGNSA. The CDR3 consists of 16 residues. The sequencing input was peripheral blood. This clonotype was obtained from a woman in her 40s with acute or convalescent COVID-19. The chain recombines TRBV7-2 with TRBJ1-2, with D perhaps TRBD1 (6 bases). CDR3 protein: CASSLRGGVPNYGYTF. As DNA, the CDR3 is TGTGCCAGCAGCCTGAGGGGGGGGGTTCCAAACTATGGCTACACCTTC.